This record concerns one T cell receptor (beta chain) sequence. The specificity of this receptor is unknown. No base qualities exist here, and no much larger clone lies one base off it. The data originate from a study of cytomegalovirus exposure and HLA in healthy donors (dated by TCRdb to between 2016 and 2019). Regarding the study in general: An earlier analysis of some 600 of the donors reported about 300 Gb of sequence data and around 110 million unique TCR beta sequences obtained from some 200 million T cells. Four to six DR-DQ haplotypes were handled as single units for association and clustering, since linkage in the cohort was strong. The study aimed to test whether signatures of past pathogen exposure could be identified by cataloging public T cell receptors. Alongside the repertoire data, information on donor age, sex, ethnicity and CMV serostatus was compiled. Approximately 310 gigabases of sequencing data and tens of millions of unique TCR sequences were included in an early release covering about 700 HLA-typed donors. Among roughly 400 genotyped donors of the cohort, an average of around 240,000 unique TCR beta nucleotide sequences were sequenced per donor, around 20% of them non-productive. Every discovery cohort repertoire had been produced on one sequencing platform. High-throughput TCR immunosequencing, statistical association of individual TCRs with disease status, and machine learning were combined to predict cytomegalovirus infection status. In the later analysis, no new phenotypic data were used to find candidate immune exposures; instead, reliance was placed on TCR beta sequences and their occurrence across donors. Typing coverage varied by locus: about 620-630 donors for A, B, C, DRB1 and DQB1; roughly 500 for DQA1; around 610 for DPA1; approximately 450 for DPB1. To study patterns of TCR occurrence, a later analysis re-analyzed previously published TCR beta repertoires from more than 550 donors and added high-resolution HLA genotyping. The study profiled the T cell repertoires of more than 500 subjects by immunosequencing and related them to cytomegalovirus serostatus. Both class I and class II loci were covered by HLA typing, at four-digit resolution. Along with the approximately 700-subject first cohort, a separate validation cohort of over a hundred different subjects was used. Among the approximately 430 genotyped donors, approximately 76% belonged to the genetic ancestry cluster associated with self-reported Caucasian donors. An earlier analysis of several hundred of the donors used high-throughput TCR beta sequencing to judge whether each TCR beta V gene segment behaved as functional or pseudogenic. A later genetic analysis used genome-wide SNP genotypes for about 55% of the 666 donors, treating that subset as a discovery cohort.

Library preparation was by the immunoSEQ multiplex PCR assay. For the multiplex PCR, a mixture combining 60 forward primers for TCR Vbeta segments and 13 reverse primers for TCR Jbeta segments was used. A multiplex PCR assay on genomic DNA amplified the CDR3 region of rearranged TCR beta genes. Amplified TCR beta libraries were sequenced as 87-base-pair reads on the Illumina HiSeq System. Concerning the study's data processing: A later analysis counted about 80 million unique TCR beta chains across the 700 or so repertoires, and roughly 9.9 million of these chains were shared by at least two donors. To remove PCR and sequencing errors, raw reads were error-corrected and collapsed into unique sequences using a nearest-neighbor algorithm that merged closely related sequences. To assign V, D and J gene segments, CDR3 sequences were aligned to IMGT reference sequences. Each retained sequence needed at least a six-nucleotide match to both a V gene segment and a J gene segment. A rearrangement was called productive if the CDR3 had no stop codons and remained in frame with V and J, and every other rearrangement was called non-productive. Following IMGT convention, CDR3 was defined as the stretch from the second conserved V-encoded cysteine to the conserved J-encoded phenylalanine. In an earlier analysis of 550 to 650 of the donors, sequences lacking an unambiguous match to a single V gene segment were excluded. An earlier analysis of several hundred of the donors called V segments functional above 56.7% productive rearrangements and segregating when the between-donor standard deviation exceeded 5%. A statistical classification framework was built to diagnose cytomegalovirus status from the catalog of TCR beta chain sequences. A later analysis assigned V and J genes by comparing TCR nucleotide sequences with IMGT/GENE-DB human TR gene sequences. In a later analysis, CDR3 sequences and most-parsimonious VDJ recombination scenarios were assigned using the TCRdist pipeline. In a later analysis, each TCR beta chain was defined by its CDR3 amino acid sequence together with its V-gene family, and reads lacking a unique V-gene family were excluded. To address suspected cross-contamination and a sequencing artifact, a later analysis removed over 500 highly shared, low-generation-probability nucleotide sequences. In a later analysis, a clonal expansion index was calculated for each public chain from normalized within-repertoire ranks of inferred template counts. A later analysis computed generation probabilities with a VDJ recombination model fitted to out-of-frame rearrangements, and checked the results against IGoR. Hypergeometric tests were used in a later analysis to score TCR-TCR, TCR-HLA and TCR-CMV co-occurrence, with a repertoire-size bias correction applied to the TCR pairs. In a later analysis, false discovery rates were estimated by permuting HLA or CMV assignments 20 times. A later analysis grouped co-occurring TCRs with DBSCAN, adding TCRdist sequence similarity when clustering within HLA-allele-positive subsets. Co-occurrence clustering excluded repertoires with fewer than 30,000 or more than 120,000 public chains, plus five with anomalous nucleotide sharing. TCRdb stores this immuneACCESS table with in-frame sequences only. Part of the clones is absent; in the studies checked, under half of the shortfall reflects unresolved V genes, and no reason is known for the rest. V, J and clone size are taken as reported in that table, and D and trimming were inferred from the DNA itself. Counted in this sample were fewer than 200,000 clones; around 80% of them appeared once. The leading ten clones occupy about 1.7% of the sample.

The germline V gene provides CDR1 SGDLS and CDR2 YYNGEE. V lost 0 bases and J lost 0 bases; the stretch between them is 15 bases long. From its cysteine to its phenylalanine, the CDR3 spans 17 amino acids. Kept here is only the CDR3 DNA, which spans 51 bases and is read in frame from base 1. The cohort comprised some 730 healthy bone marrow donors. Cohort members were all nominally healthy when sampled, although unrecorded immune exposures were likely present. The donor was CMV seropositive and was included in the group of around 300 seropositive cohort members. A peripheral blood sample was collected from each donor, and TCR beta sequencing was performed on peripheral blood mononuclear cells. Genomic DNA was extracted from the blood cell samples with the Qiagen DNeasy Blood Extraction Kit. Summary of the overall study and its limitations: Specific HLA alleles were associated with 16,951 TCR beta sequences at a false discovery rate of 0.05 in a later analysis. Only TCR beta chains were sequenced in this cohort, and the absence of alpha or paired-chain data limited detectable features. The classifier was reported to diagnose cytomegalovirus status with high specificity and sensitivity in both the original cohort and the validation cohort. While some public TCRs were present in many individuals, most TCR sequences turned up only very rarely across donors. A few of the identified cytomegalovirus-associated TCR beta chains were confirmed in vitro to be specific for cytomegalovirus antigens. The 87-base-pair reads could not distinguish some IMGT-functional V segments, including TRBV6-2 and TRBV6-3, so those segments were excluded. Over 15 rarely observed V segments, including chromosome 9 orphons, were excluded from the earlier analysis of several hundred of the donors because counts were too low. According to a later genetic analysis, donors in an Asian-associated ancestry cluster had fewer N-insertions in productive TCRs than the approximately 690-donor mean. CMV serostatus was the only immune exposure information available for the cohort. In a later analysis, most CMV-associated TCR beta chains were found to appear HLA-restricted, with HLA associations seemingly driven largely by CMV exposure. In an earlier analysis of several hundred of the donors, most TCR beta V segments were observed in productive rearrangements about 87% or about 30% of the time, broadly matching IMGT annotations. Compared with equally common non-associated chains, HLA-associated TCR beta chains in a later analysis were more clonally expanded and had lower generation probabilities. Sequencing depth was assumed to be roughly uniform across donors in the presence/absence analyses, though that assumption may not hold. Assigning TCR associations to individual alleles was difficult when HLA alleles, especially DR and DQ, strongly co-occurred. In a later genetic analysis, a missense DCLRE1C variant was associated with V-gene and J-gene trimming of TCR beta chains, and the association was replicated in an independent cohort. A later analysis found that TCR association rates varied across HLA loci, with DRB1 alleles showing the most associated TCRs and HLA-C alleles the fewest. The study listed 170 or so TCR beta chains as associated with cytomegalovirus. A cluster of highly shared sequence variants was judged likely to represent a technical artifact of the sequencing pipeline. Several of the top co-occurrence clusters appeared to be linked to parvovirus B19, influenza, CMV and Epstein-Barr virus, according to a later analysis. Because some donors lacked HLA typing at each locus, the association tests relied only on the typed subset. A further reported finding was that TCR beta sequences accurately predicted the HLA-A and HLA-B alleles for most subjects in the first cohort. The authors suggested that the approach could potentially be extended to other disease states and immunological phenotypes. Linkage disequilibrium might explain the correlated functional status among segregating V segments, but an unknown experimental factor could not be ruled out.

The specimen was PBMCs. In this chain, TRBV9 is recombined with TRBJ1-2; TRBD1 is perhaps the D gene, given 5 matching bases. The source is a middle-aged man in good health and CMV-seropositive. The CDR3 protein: CASSVAPSRQTNYGYTF. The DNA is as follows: TGTGCCAGCAGCGTAGCCCCTTCCAGACAGACTAACTATGGCTACACCTTC.